This TCR beta chain came from a study of blood T cell repertoires in COVID-19. Study in general: In each case, the material was cDNA or gDNA derived from T cells, B-cell-depleted T cells, or PBMCs.

Here immunoSEQ multiplex PCR was the method, and the copy in TCRdb shows in-frame clones only, minus some. Of about 70,000 clones listed, roughly 90% are singletons. The sequenced sample consisted of peripheral blood. The TCR originated in a human donor in a cohort sampled during active COVID-19.

The CDR3 bases are TGCAGCGTTGAAGTCAGGGGCACAGATACGCAGTATTTT. This codes for CSVEVRGTDTQYF. The genes are TRBV29-1 and TRBJ2-3; a possible D gene is TRBD1 (5 bases). The V and J ends lost 1 base and 1 base respectively, with 6 bases between them. There are 13 residues in the CDR3. The germline gives CDR1 SQVTM, CDR2 ANQGSEA.